Shown below are 27 T cell receptor beta chains from a single sample sequenced in a study of identical twins. TCRdb passed the 5' RACE reads through MiXCR, listing each CDR3 protein once. The sample lists 700,000 or so distinct CDR3 sequences, around 20% occurring once. The same specimen was also included in a second study, on T cells expressing NK-cell markers.

What was sequenced was PBMCs. These receptors came from a woman aged 18 to 35 in good health.

This chain joins TRBV30 and TRBJ1-6; tentative D call: TRBD1 (5 bases). CDR3 length: 14 amino acids. The V end was cut by 5 bases, the J end by 5 bases, with 13 bases between. Germline CDR1 and CDR2: GTSNPN and SVGIG (reference sequence). The CDR3 region has the DNA TGTGCCTGGGGGCGGGACCTCGATAATTCACCCCTCCACTTT. Its protein is CAWGRDLDNSPLHF.

V usage is TRBV20-1 and J usage is TRBJ2-2; D tentatively reads TRBD1 or TRBD2 (7 bases each). This CDR3 has 15 residues. The V gene lost 5 bases and the J gene lost 3 bases, with 16 bases spanning the gap. Germline-derived CDR1 and CDR2 are DFQATT and SNEGSKA (reference sequence). The CDR3 DNA is TGCAGTGCTCCGGCGGGGGACAGATACACCGGGGAGCTGTTTTTT. Its translation: CSAPAGDRYTGELFF.

This chain connects TRBV12-5 to TRBJ1-2; D is ambiguous. The CDR3 loop spans 15 amino acids. Trimming took 4 bases from V and 8 from J, leaving 20 bases between them. The germline CDR1 and CDR2 sequences are LGHNT and FRNRAP. The CDR3 DNA reads as TGTGCTAGTGGTTCCCCTGCCGGGCTCACCAAGGGCTACACCTTC. It codes for CASGSPAGLTKGYTF.

This chain uses TRBV29-1 with TRBJ1-2; 9 bases map to TRBD1. The CDR3 has 13 residues. Germline V CDR1 and CDR2: SQVTM, ANQGSEA. Trimming removed 7 bases from V and 6 bases from J; junction bases left unmatched: 9. CDR3 loop: CSAGGQGRDGYTF. CDR3 in DNA: TGCAGCGCCGGCGGACAGGGGAGGGATGGCTACACCTTC.

This clonotype was seen ten or more times. This rearrangement joins TRBV29-1 to TRBJ1-1; TRBD1 might be the D (5 bases). The CDR3 has 12 residues. Germline values: CDR1 SQVTM, CDR2 ANQGSEA. V lost 7 bases, J lost 5 bases, and 14 bases lay in between. The CDR3 DNA is TGCAGCGGAGCAGGGTTGTGGACTGAAGCTTTCTTT. Amino acid sequence: CSGAGLWTEAFF.

The V call is TRBV12-3 or TRBV12-4, the J call TRBJ2-7; 7 bases line up with TRBD1. CDR3 length: 12 amino acids. The trim removed 3 bases at V and 7 bases at J, leaving 3 bases unmatched. The CDR3 region is CASSFGTAEQYF. CDR3 DNA: TGTGCCAGCAGTTTCGGGACAGCAGAGCAGTACTTC.

The genes are TRBV12-3 or TRBV12-4 and TRBJ2-4; D remains unclear. The CDR3 has 16 amino acids. V was cut by 2 bases and J by 1 base, with 12 bases left in between. The DNA of the CDR3 is TGTGCCAGCAGTTTATCGACGTCGCGGGCCAAAAACATTCAGTACTTC. It is translated as CASSLSTSRAKNIQYF.

The V and J genes are TRBV3-1 and TRBJ2-7; D possibly corresponds to TRBD2 (6 bases). With 11 bases removed from V and 2 bases from J, the gap between germline ends came to 31 bases. The CDR3 runs 18 residues. The germline gives CDR1 LGHDT, CDR2 YNNKEL (reference sequence). CDR3 sequence: CASSQPGLLAPKPYEQYF. The CDR3 bases are TGTGCCTCCTCCCAGCCGGGACTCCTCGCCCCGAAACCCTACGAGCAGTACTTC.

This rearrangement joins TRBV5-5 to TRBJ1-2, with unresolved D. CDR3 size: 14 residues. The ends were cut back, 1 base at V and 4 bases at J, with 11 bases in the middle. Looked up from germline, CDR1 is SGHKS and CDR2 is YYEKEE (reference sequence). This CDR3 is CASSLRVGGYGYTF. In nucleotides, the CDR3 is TGTGCCAGCAGCTTGCGTGTTGGCGGCTATGGCTACACCTTC. Full variable domain (outside the CDR3, taken from reference TRBV5-5 and TRBJ1-2): DAGVTQSPTHLIKTRGQQVTLRCSPISGHKSVSWYQQVLGQGPQFIFQYYEKEERGRGNFPDRFSARQFPNYSSELNVNALLLGDSALYLCASSLRVGGYGYTFGSGTRLTVV.

This clonotype has more than one count but fewer than ten. V gene TRBV20-1 combines with J gene TRBJ1-4; D uncertain. Germline V gene sequence: CDR1 DFQATT, CDR2 SNEGSKA (reference sequence). The CDR3 length is 15 residues. V lost 6 bases and J 7 bases, leaving 21 bases between the germline ends. The CDR3 region has the DNA TGCAGTGCCGAGACGGGAAGATCGTGGGGTGAAAAACTGTTTTTT. It translates to CSAETGRSWGEKLFF.

This rearrangement joins TRBV20-1 to TRBJ2-2; D gene unclear. Germline loops: CDR1 DFQATT, CDR2 SNEGSKA (reference sequence). The CDR3 spans 14 residues. Trimming took 1 base from V and 6 from J, leaving 12 bases between them. The CDR3 DNA reads as TGCAGTGCTAGAGGTCTAGAAGGACCCGGGGAGCTGTTTTTT. It yields the protein CSARGLEGPGELFF.

This clonotype has only a few counts. The gene calls are TRBV29-1 and TRBJ1-2; 8 nucleotides agree with TRBD1. Trimming took 4 bases from V and 2 from J; bases not matched to a gene: 6. Germline CDR1 is SQVTM and CDR2 is ANQGSEA. The CDR3 sequence is 14 residues long. CDR3 bases: TGCAGCGTTGTGACAGGGGTTGTCAACTATGGCTACACCTTC. It is translated as CSVVTGVVNYGYTF.

The CDR3 loop is CASSLVGSPGANVLTF. The CDR3 nucleotides are TGCGCCAGCAGCTTGGTTGGCTCTCCGGGGGCCAACGTCCTGACTTTC. This chain uses TRBV5-1 with TRBJ2-6; D ambiguous. CDR1 SGHRS and CDR2 YFSETQ come from the germline V gene. The length of the CDR3 is 16 residues. Trimming took 0 bases from V and 4 from J, leaving 11 bases between them.

A few counts support this clonotype. The chain is built from TRBV6-2 or TRBV6-3 and TRBJ1-1; D uncertain. The CDR3 totals 13 residues. The germline V and J ends were trimmed by 7 bases and 5 bases, with 14 bases remaining between them. The V gene's germline CDR1 is MNHEY and CDR2 SVGEGT. Here the CDR3 DNA reads TGTGCCAGCAACGAACTCAGGAAAACTGAAGCTTTCTTT. The encoded protein is CASNELRKTEAFF.

The chain is built from TRBV20-1 and TRBJ1-5, with a weak D call TRBD1 (6 bases). Germline CDR1 reads DFQATT; CDR2 reads SNEGSKA (reference sequence). The CDR3 is 14 amino acids. Trimming cost V 5 bases and J 1 base, with 12 bases left between them. The DNA of the CDR3 is TGCAGTGCTCAGGACAGTCGGAGCAATCAGCCCCAGCATTTT. It is translated as CSAQDSRSNQPQHF.

The V call is TRBV5-1, the J call TRBJ2-2; 10 bases match TRBD1. Germline V gene lookup returns CDR1 SGHRS and CDR2 YFSETQ. The V segment lost 4 bases and the J segment 6 bases; nucleotides outside the gene matches: 3. The CDR3 sequence is 14 residues long. The CDR3, as DNA: TGCGCCAGCAGCATGGGACAGGGGCCCGGGGAGCTGTTTTTT. Translated: CASSMGQGPGELFF.

This clonotype appeared many times. One junction end disagrees with the germline gene, perhaps due to a read error. The chain recombines TRBV7-7 with TRBJ1-3; D is ambiguous. Looked up from germline, CDR1 is SSHAT and CDR2 is FNYEAQ (reference sequence). This CDR3 spans 13 amino acids. CDR3 sequence reads: CASSLGAGNTIYF. The CDR3 DNA sequence: TGTGCTAGCAGCCTAGGCGCGGGAAACACCATATATTTT.

This clonotype was recorded a few times. This chain connects TRBV12-3 or TRBV12-4 to TRBJ2-1; the match to TRBD2 covers 7 bases. This CDR3 has 15 amino acids. The V segment lost 6 bases and the J segment 4 bases; nucleotides outside the gene matches: 9. This CDR3 is CASSPPRERYNEQFF. CDR3 DNA sequence: TGTGCCAGCAGCCCCCCGCGGGAGCGGTACAATGAGCAGTTCTTC.

This clonotype was found a few times. CDR3 protein: CASSSSSGSDTQYF. DNA of the CDR3: TGTGCCAGCAGTTCTTCTAGCGGGAGCGATACGCAGTATTTT. This rearrangement joins TRBV12-3 or TRBV12-4 to TRBJ2-3; 10 nucleotides agree with TRBD2. V was clipped by 4 bases and J by 6 bases; unmatched bases: 4. This CDR3 is built from 14 residues.

J is TRBJ2-7 and V is TRBV10-2; D gene ambiguous. CDR1 WSHSY and CDR2 SAAADI come from the germline V gene. Between the trimmed V and J ends, which lost 0 bases and 2 bases, there was a span of 11 bases. This CDR3 contains 15 residues. Written as DNA, the CDR3 is TGCGCCAGCAGTGAGTCTTGGCAGCTAGCCTACGAGCAGTACTTC. Translated, it gives CASSESWQLAYEQYF.

A few counts support this clonotype. The chain recombines TRBV15 with TRBJ2-7, with a weak D call TRBD1 (6 bases). This CDR3 is 16 amino acids long. V lost 0 bases and J 1 base, leaving 13 bases between the germline ends. The germline CDR1 and CDR2 sequences are LNHNV and YYDKDF (reference sequence). In nucleotides, the CDR3 is TGTGCCACCAGCAGAGATTATGGCAGGGGTTCCTACGAGCAGTACTTC. Its protein is CATSRDYGRGSYEQYF.

The V call is TRBV7-9, the J call TRBJ2-3, with 9 bases lining up with TRBD2. Looked up from germline, CDR1 is SEHNR and CDR2 is FQNEAQ (reference sequence). The CDR3 length is 15 residues. Trimming took 0 bases from V and 9 from J; bases not matched to a gene: 7. The chain's CDR3 is CASSLASGTSTTQYF. CDR3 bases: TGTGCCAGCAGCTTAGCGAGCGGGACTAGCACCACGCAGTATTTT. The full variable domain, its missing parts supplied by reference TRBV7-9 and TRBJ2-3, is DTGVSQNPRHKITKRGQNVTFRCDPISEHNRLYWYRQTLGQGPEFLTYFQNEAQLEKSRLLSDRFSAERPKGSFSTLEIQRTEQGDSAMYLCASSLASGTSTTQYFGPGTRLTVL.

The chain is built from TRBV20-1 and TRBJ2-5; no reliable D call. The germline V and J ends were trimmed by 0 bases and 5 bases, with 10 bases remaining between them. This CDR3 comprises 13 residues. The V gene's germline CDR1 is DFQATT and CDR2 SNEGSKA (reference sequence). For the CDR3, the DNA is TGCAGTGCTAGAGATACTTTTTTCGAGACCCAGTACTTC. Its translation is CSARDTFFETQYF.

The chain joins TRBV20-1 to TRBJ2-1; TRBD1 agrees at 9 bases. The CDR3 runs 13 residues. With 3 bases clipped from V and 9 bases from J, the junction kept 6 bases outside the gene matches. CDR1 and CDR2 from the germline V gene are DFQATT and SNEGSKA (reference sequence). Here the CDR3 DNA reads TGCAGTGCTAGTGCGGGACAGGGTGGTGAGCAGTTCTTC. It specifies CSASAGQGGEQFF.

This clonotype was counted a few times. V and J are TRBV12-3 or TRBV12-4 and TRBJ2-1; D may be TRBD2 (5 bases). The CDR3 covers 14 residues. V gave up 3 bases and J gave up 2 bases, with 8 bases separating them. The DNA of the CDR3 is TGTGCCAGCAGTTTGAGAGGGACCTACAATGAGCAGTTCTTC. Amino acid sequence: CASSLRGTYNEQFF.

The V gene is TRBV12-3 or TRBV12-4, the J gene TRBJ1-5, with D possibly matching TRBD1 (5 bases). The CDR3 has 14 residues. V was pared by 7 bases and J by 5 bases, with 15 bases between. The CDR3 DNA is TGTGCCAGCATAAAAAATTGGGGGGATCAGCCCCAGCATTTT. It specifies CASIKNWGDQPQHF.

This chain uses TRBV20-1 with TRBJ2-2, with a possible D match to TRBD1 (6 bases). Germline CDR1 and CDR2: DFQATT and SNEGSKA (reference sequence). Trimming stripped 2 bases from V and 7 bases from J, with 14 bases between. The CDR3 totals 14 residues. This CDR3 is CSARPTGRGGELFF. The CDR3 DNA sequence: TGCAGTGCTAGACCTACAGGGAGAGGCGGGGAGCTGTTTTTT.